This TCR beta chain was recorded in a study of regulatory T cells in long-lasting Graves disease. Time point of the sample: newly diagnosed GD, antithyroid drugs for less than 3 months. Extracted RNA from PBMCs served as the source of the TCR library. V dropped 2 bases and J dropped 1 base, with 14 bases sitting between them. This CDR3 region has 15 residues. Looked up from germline, CDR1 is GTSNPN and CDR2 is SVGIG (reference sequence). Assembly of TCR beta libraries relied on iRepertoire HTBI primers together with Arm-PCR of CDR3 regions. TCRdb ran MiXCR on the multiplex PCR reads and lists one entry per CDR3 protein. The profile covers roughly 500,000 distinct CDR3 sequences, with about 12% appearing a single time and 8.9% taken by the ten largest. Another study also made use of these data, one on T cells in Graves' hyperthyroidism and ophthalmopathy.

The genes are TRBV30 and TRBJ1-2; D not certain. The clonotype comes from a woman aged 30 to 39 with Graves disease. The sequences come from peripheral blood mononuclear cells (PBMCs), collected at new diagnosis, from a patient treated with antithyroid drugs. The CDR3 sequence: CAWSPGMLVNYGYTF. The CDR3 region has the DNA TGTGCCTGGAGTCCTGGGATGTTAGTTAACTATGGCTACACCTTC.